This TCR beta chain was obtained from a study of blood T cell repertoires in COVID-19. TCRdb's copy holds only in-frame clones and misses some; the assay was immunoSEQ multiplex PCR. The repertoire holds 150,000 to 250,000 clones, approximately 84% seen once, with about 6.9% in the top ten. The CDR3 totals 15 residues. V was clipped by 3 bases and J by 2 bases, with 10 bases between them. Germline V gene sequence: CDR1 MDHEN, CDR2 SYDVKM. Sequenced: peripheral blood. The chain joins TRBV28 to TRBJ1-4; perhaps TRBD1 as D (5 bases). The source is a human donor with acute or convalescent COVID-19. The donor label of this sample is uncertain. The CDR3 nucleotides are TGTGCCAGCAGTTTCCCCAGGGATACTAATGAAAAACTGTTTTTT. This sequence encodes CASSFPRDTNEKLFF. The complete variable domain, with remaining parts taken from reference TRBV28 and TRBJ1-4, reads DVKVTQSSRYLVKRTGEKVFLECVQDMDHENMFWYRQDPGLGLRLIYFSYDVKMKEKGDIPEGYSVSREKKERFSLILESASTNQTSMYLCASSFPRDTNEKLFFGSGTQLSVL.